This paragraph reports one TCR beta chain. Its antigen is still unknown. CDR1 and CDR2 from the germline V gene are MNHNY and SVGAGI (reference sequence). V was clipped by 6 bases and J by 5 bases; unmatched bases: 7. This CDR3 has 14 amino acids. This sample is drawn from a study of cytomegalovirus exposure and HLA in healthy donors. Study results and caveats: Clonal expansion was found to be greater in HLA-associated TCR beta chains than in equally common others in a later analysis. In a later analysis, V- and J-gene trimming of beta chains associated with a DCLRE1C missense variant, replicated independently.

Primers included in the PCR were 60 Vbeta and 13 Jbeta primers. Here immunoSEQ multiplex PCR was the method, and the copy in TCRdb shows in-frame clones only, minus some. The sample has roughly 160,000 clones, 78% seen once. The receptor was derived from a woman aged 45 to 65 in good health and CMV-seropositive. This rearrangement joins TRBV6-6 to TRBJ2-5; TRBD1 agrees at 9 bases. Material for sequencing was PBMCs. The CDR3 DNA reads TGTGCCAGCAGCCTATTGGACAGGGGTGAGACCCAGTACTTC. As protein: CASSLLDRGETQYF.